This is a list of T cell receptor beta chains from one sample in a study of early T cells in non-severe SARS-CoV-2 infection. TCRdb reanalysed the 5' RACE reads using MiXCR and keeps one entry per CDR3 protein. The data contain about 48,000 distinct CDR3 sequences, 5.6% of them singletons. The specimen sequenced was whole blood. The receptors were gathered from an adult who was a healthcare worker with PCR-confirmed SARS-CoV-2 infection or an uninfected control (not recorded which). Each CDR3 is given with its conserved first and last residue. Each record gives: clone size, V gene, J gene, D gene, CDR3 DNA, CDR3 protein. D genes are given only for firm matches. Part of the rows lack a size; the others show once, few, many or a class for expanded clones.

abundance: few
v_gene: TRBV27
j_gene: TRBJ2-7
d_gene: .
CDR3nt: TGTGCCAGCAGTTCCCCGGTTGGGCAGGGATCCTACGAGCAGTACTTC
CDR3aa: CASSSPVGQGSYEQYF

abundance: many
v_gene: TRBV10-2
j_gene: TRBJ2-3
d_gene: .
CDR3nt: TGCGCCAGCAGTGAGATAGGAGATACGCAGTATTTT
CDR3aa: CASSEIGDTQYF

abundance: .
v_gene: TRBV9
j_gene: TRBJ2-1
d_gene: .
CDR3nt: TGTGCCAGCAGCGTAGCTTTCAGCGGCGGCAAGTACAATGAGCAGTTCTTC
CDR3aa: CASSVAFSGGKYNEQFF

abundance: many
v_gene: TRBV7-8
j_gene: TRBJ1-5
d_gene: .
CDR3nt: TGTGCCAGCAGCCCGCCTCTGGGACTCGAAGGGGTTCAGCCCCAGCATTTT
CDR3aa: CASSPPLGLEGVQPQHF

abundance: many
v_gene: TRBV7-2
j_gene: TRBJ1-2
d_gene: .
CDR3nt: TGTGCCAGCAGCTCCTTAGTTTGGGGAGGCGGCTACACCTTC
CDR3aa: CASSSLVWGGGYTF

abundance: many
v_gene: TRBV18
j_gene: TRBJ2-5
d_gene: TRBD1
CDR3nt: TGTGCCAGCTCCGGACAGGGGCTGGAGACCCAGTACTTC
CDR3aa: CASSGQGLETQYF

abundance: many
v_gene: TRBV29-1
j_gene: TRBJ2-7
d_gene: .
CDR3nt: TGCAGCGTTGAACGGGGCAGGGGTCGAGAGCAGTACTTC
CDR3aa: CSVERGRGREQYF

abundance: many
v_gene: TRBV29-1
j_gene: TRBJ2-7
d_gene: .
CDR3nt: TGCAGCGGGAAGTCAGGGTTGGGCGAGCAGTACTTC
CDR3aa: CSGKSGLGEQYF

abundance: many
v_gene: TRBV7-7
j_gene: TRBJ2-3
d_gene: .
CDR3nt: TGTGCCAGCAGCCTAGGGGTCCCTGGGAGGGATACGCAGTATTTT
CDR3aa: CASSLGVPGRDTQYF

abundance: many
v_gene: TRBV20-1
j_gene: TRBJ2-3
d_gene: .
CDR3nt: TGCAGTGCCCCGATAGCGGCCTTCGGCACTACGCAGTATTTT
CDR3aa: CSAPIAAFGTTQYF

abundance: many
v_gene: TRBV19
j_gene: TRBJ2-5
d_gene: .
CDR3nt: TGTGCCAGTAGTATAAATCCGGGGGAGACCCAGTACTTC
CDR3aa: CASSINPGETQYF

abundance: few
v_gene: TRBV7-9
j_gene: TRBJ1-5
d_gene: .
CDR3nt: TGTGCCAGCACGTACAGGGATAGCAATCAGCCCCAGCATTTT
CDR3aa: CASTYRDSNQPQHF

abundance: many
v_gene: TRBV3-1
j_gene: TRBJ2-1
d_gene: .
CDR3nt: TGTGCCAGCAGCCAAGACCGGGACTCAGGGTTATACAATGAGCAGTTCTTC
CDR3aa: CASSQDRDSGLYNEQFF

abundance: medium-sized
v_gene: TRBV5-6
j_gene: TRBJ1-5
d_gene: TRBD1
CDR3nt: TGTGCCAGCAGCACGGGACAGTATAGCAATCAGCCCCAGCATTTT
CDR3aa: CASSTGQYSNQPQHF

abundance: many
v_gene: TRBV20-1
j_gene: TRBJ1-6
d_gene: TRBD1
CDR3nt: TGCAGTCTTTCGACAGGGAATTCACCCCTCCACTTT
CDR3aa: CSLSTGNSPLHF

abundance: many
v_gene: TRBV18
j_gene: TRBJ2-7
d_gene: TRBD1
CDR3nt: TGTGCCAGCTCACCACTCTCACAGGGGGTTGGCGAGCAGTACTTC
CDR3aa: CASSPLSQGVGEQYF

abundance: many
v_gene: TRBV2
j_gene: TRBJ2-7
d_gene: .
CDR3nt: TGTGCCAGCAGGCAAGGTGGGGGTTTAAGCTACGAGCAGTACTTC
CDR3aa: CASRQGGGLSYEQYF

abundance: many
v_gene: TRBV11-2
j_gene: TRBJ2-5
d_gene: .
CDR3nt: TGTGCCAGCAGCCCAGGACGGTACCAAGAGACCCAGTACTTC
CDR3aa: CASSPGRYQETQYF

abundance: few
v_gene: TRBV6-5
j_gene: TRBJ1-3
d_gene: TRBD1
CDR3nt: TGTGCCAGCAGTTATCACGGGTATGACAGGGGATACTCTGGAAACACCATATATTTT
CDR3aa: CASSYHGYDRGYSGNTIYF

abundance: few
v_gene: TRBV2
j_gene: TRBJ2-3
d_gene: TRBD2
CDR3nt: TGTGCCAGCAGCTATCTAGCGGGAGGCACAGATACGCAGTATTTT
CDR3aa: CASSYLAGGTDTQYF

abundance: many
v_gene: TRBV5-4
j_gene: TRBJ2-5
d_gene: .
CDR3nt: TGTGCCAGCAGCTTTCCAGGGCAAGAGACCCAGTACTTC
CDR3aa: CASSFPGQETQYF

abundance: many
v_gene: TRBV10-3
j_gene: TRBJ1-3
d_gene: .
CDR3nt: TGTGCCATCAGCCAGGACGGAAAACGAAACACCATATATTTT
CDR3aa: CAISQDGKRNTIYF

abundance: many
v_gene: TRBV29-1
j_gene: TRBJ1-2
d_gene: TRBD1
CDR3nt: TGCAGCGTTCCCCTACAGGGGGCCTATAACTATGGCTACACCTTC
CDR3aa: CSVPLQGAYNYGYTF